This T cell receptor beta chain emerged from a study of T-cell reconstitution after alpha-beta-depleted transplantation in children. Unmatched junction bases numbered 6, after V lost 3 bases and J lost 0 bases. The length of the CDR3 is 16 residues. CDR1 and CDR2 from the germline V gene are SGHRS and YFSETQ. This clonotype was counted many times. Preparation of the TCRbeta library used unique molecular identifiers. TCRdb analysed the PCR reads with MiXCR anew, one entry per CDR3 protein. The repertoire includes some 640,000 distinct CDR3 sequences, approximately 16% of them detected once, and around 0.96% sits in the top ten.

Here the sequenced sample was PBMCs from the stem cell graft donor, taken from the stem cell graft. This clonotype originated in a human donor who donated a stem cell graft to a child with acute myeloid leukemia. This chain connects TRBV5-1 to TRBJ1-1; 9 bases align to TRBD1. The CDR3 reads CASSWDREKMNTEAFF. In nucleotides, the CDR3 is TGCGCCAGCAGCTGGGACAGGGAAAAGATGAACACTGAAGCTTTCTTT.